These T cell receptor beta chains were read from a single sample in a study of blood T cells in healthy people across ages. TCRdb re-derived calls from the 5' RACE reads in MiXCR, one entry per CDR3 protein. The table has approximately 2,000,000 distinct CDR3 sequences, about two fifths seen once. Material for sequencing was blood. These receptors were taken from a human donor in good health. Both conserved end residues are part of each CDR3. A D gene is named only where the DNA matches it firmly. Size is omitted from some rows. Given values are once, few, many or a class for expanded clones.

J	V	size	D	CDR3	DNA
TRBJ2-7	TRBV7-3	few	TRBD2	CASSLGLERAQYF	TGTGCCAGCAGCCTGGGACTAGAGAGGGCCCAGTACTTC
TRBJ2-7	TRBV5-1	.	TRBD1	CASQWGQGDSYEQYF	TGCGCCAGCCAGTGGGGACAGGGGGACTCCTACGAGCAGTACTTC
TRBJ1-5	TRBV6-2/TRBV6-3	few	TRBD1	CASSNGQGSQPQHF	TGTGCCAGCAGTAATGGACAGGGGAGTCAGCCCCAGCATTTT
TRBJ2-1	TRBV20-1	.	.	CSARKWGIYNEQFF	TGCAGTGCTAGGAAATGGGGAATCTACAATGAGCAGTTCTTC
TRBJ2-5	TRBV12-3/TRBV12-4	.	.	CASSPWGEETQYF	TGTGCCAGCAGCCCGTGGGGGGAAGAGACCCAGTACTTC
TRBJ2-1	TRBV9	few	.	CASSVDHGIAEQFF	TGTGCCAGCAGCGTAGATCATGGGATAGCTGAGCAGTTCTTC
TRBJ2-1	TRBV6-5	few	TRBD2	CASSYSASGGAMNEQFF	TGTGCCAGCAGTTACTCAGCTAGCGGGGGGGCAATGAATGAGCAGTTCTTC
TRBJ1-2	TRBV11-2	few	.	CASSLAPLGYGYTF	TGTGCCAGCAGCTTAGCCCCACTTGGGTATGGCTACACCTTC
TRBJ2-7	TRBV7-3	.	.	CASSIGGDRTYEQYF	TGTGCCAGCAGCATAGGGGGGGACAGGACCTACGAGCAGTACTTC
TRBJ2-2	TRBV3-1	.	.	CASSQVGTGVYEQYFGPGTGELFF	.
TRBJ1-2	TRBV9	few	.	CASSAGARGYLYGYTF	TGTGCCAGCAGCGCGGGGGCCAGGGGTTACCTTTATGGCTACACCTTC
TRBJ1-1	TRBV4-1	few	.	CASSPPSLTEAFF	TGCGCCAGCAGCCCTCCCTCACTGACTGAAGCTTTCTTT
TRBJ2-1	TRBV20-1	few	.	CSARWGNEQFF	TGCAGTGCTAGATGGGGAAATGAGCAGTTCTTC
TRBJ2-7	TRBV7-2	few	TRBD1	CASSLHGPDARQGFDYEQYF	TGTGCCAGCAGCTTACATGGTCCCGACGCCCGACAGGGATTCGATTACGAGCAGTACTTC
TRBJ2-7	TRBV18	.	.	CASSPRMVGYEQYF	TGTGCCAGCTCACCACGCATGGTGGGCTACGAGCAGTACTTC
TRBJ1-5	TRBV5-6	few	.	CASSFGTGKSNQPQHF	TGTGCCAGCAGCTTTGGAACAGGGAAGAGCAATCAGCCCCAGCATTTT
TRBJ2-7	TRBV4-3	.	.	CASSQDFVGSYEQYF	TGCGCCAGCAGCCAAGATTTCGTGGGCTCCTACGAGCAGTACTTC
TRBJ1-1	TRBV7-2	few	.	CASSPWTALNTEAFF	TGTGCCAGCAGCCCCTGGACAGCTCTGAACACTGAAGCTTTCTTT
TRBJ2-5	TRBV7-8	.	.	CASSLVAGPLRETQYF	TGTGCCAGCAGCTTAGTGGCAGGACCACTTCGGGAGACCCAGTACTTC
TRBJ2-5	TRBV4-2	.	.	CASSDAGDGDNEQYF	TGTGCCAGCAGCGACGCAGGGGATGGGGACAATGAGCAGTACTTC
TRBJ2-5	TRBV5-1	once	TRBD2	CASSLGTSGEAQYF	TGCGCCAGCAGCTTGGGGACTAGCGGGGAGGCCCAGTACTTC
TRBJ1-1	TRBV18	.	.	CASSPSEGGRITEAFF	TGTGCCAGCTCACCCAGCGAGGGGGGAAGGATCACTGAAGCTTTCTTT
TRBJ2-3	TRBV9	.	TRBD2	CASSNGGLSTDTQYF	TGTGCCAGCAGCAACGGGGGGTTGAGCACAGATACGCAGTATTTT
TRBJ2-7	TRBV28	.	.	CASMSPQGAYEQYF	TGTGCCAGCATGAGCCCTCAGGGAGCCTACGAGCAGTACTTC
TRBJ2-1	TRBV20-1	few	.	CSARSPAGPNEQFF	TGCAGTGCTAGATCCCCGGCCGGACCCAATGAGCAGTTCTTC
TRBJ2-3	TRBV11-3	few	.	CASSRGTANTDTQYF	TGTGCCAGCAGCCGCGGGACGGCTAACACAGATACGCAGTATTTT
TRBJ2-3	TRBV14	.	.	CASSPPRWGANTDTQYF	TGTGCCAGCAGCCCACCGAGGTGGGGGGCCAACACAGATACGCAGTATTTT
TRBJ2-5	TRBV5-5	.	.	CASSLDRIQETQYF	TGTGCCAGCAGCTTGGATCGCATACAAGAGACCCAGTACTTC
TRBJ2-1	TRBV11-1	.	TRBD2	CASSSQRGGLNEQFF	TGTGCCAGCAGCTCTCAGCGGGGGGGCCTGAATGAGCAGTTCTTC
TRBJ2-7	TRBV20-1	.	TRBD1	CSAPRTGGLDNEQYF	TGCAGTGCGCCCCGGACAGGGGGACTAGACAACGAGCAGTACTTC
TRBJ2-4	TRBV4-1	.	.	CASSQEPPGGVNIQYF	TGCGCCAGCAGCCAAGAACCTCCGGGCGGAGTAAACATTCAGTACTTC
TRBJ2-1	TRBV4-1	.	TRBD2	CASSHLLAGGGNEQFF	TGCGCCAGCAGCCACCTACTAGCGGGGGGGGGCAATGAGCAGTTCTTC
TRBJ1-5	TRBV7-9	.	.	CASSWAWQGSADKPQHF	TGTGCCAGCAGCTGGGCTTGGCAGGGGTCCGCTGATAAGCCCCAGCATTTT
TRBJ1-1	TRBV12-3/TRBV12-4	.	.	CASSLFYSLMNTEAFF	TGTGCCAGCAGTTTATTTTACAGCCTCATGAACACTGAAGCTTTCTTT